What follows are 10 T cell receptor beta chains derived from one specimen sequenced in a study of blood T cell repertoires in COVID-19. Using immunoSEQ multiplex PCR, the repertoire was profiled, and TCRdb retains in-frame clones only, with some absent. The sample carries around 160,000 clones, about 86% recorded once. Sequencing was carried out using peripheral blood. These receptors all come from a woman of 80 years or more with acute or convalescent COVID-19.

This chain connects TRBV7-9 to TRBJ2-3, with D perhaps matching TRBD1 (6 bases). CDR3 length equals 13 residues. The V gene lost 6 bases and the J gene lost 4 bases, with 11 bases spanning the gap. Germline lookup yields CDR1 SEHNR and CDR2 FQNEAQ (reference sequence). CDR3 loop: CASSPRGPDTQYF. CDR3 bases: TGTGCCAGCAGTCCCAGGGGACCAGATACGCAGTATTTT. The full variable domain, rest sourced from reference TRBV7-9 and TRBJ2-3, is DTGVSQNPRHKITKRGQNVTFRCDPISEHNRLYWYRQTLGQGPEFLTYFQNEAQLEKSRLLSDRFSAERPKGSFSTLEIQRTEQGDSAMYLCASSPRGPDTQYFGPGTRLTVL.

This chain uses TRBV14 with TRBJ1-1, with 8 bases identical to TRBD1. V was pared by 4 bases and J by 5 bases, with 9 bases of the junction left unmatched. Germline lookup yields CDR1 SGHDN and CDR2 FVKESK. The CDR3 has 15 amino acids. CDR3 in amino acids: CASSLSGGAYTEAFF. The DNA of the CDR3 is TGTGCCAGCAGCCTTTCAGGGGGCGCGTATACTGAAGCTTTCTTT.

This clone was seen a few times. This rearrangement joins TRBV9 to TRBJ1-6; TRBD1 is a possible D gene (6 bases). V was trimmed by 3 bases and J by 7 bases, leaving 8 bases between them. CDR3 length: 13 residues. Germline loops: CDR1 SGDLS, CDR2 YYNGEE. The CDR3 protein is CASSGDNNSPLHF. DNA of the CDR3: TGTGCCAGCAGCGGGGACAACAATTCACCCCTCCACTTT.

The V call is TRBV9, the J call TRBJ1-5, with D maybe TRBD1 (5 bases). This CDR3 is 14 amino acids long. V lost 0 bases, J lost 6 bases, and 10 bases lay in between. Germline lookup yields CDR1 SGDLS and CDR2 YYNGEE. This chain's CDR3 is CASSVGGAGQPQHF. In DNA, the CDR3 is TGTGCCAGCAGCGTAGGCGGGGCAGGTCAGCCCCAGCATTTT.

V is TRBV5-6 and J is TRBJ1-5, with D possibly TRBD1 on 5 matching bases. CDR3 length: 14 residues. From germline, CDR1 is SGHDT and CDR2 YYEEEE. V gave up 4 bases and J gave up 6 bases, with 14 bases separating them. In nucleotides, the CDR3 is TGTGCCAGCAGCGTCGTGCGGGGCAGTCAGCCCCAGCATTTT. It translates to CASSVVRGSQPQHF.

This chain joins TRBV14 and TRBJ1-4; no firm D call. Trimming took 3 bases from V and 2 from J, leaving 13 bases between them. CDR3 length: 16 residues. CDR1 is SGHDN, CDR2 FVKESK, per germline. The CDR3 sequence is CASSQSPRRTNEKLFF. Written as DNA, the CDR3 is TGTGCCAGCAGCCAGTCACCCCGGCGGACTAATGAAAAACTGTTTTTT.

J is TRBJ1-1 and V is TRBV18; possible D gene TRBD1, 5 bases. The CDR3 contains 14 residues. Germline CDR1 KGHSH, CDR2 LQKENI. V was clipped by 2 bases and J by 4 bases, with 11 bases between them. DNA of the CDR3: TGTGCCAGCTCACCAAAACAAGGGGCCACTGAAGCTTTCTTT. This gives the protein CASSPKQGATEAFF.

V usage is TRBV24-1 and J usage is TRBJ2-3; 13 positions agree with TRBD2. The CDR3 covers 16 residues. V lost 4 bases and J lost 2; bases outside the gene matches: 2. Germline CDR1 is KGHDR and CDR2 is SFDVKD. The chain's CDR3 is CATSEGLAGVTDTQYF. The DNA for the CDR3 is TGTGCCACCAGTGAAGGACTAGCGGGGGTCACAGATACGCAGTATTTT.

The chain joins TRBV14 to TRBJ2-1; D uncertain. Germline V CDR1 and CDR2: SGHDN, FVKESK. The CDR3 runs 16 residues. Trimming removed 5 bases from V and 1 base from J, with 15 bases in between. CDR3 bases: TGTGCCAGCAGCAGTTACCTAGGATTATCCTACAATGAGCAGTTCTTC. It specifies CASSSYLGLSYNEQFF.

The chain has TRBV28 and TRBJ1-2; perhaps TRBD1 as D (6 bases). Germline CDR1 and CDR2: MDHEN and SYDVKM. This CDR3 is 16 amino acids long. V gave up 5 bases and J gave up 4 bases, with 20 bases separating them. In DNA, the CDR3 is TGTGCCAGCAGTCGCGCCCTCGGACAGAAGTCCTATGGCTACACCTTC. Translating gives CASSRALGQKSYGYTF.